The following is a T cell receptor (beta chain) sequence with its context. The germline gives CDR1 SGHRS, CDR2 YFSETQ. This CDR3 spans 13 amino acids. The V end was cut by 4 bases, the J end by 6 bases, with 14 bases between. This sample is part of a study of spatial heterogeneity in lung cancer. Time point in this sample: sample taken at primary tumor resection. Tumor, nontumor lung or frozen PBMC supplied whole RNA, sequenced without sorting. One entry per CDR3 protein, called by TCRdb with MiXCR from the 5' RACE reads. The sample has roughly 79,000 distinct CDR3 sequences, 10% to 15% seen once. The V and J genes are TRBV5-1 and TRBJ2-7; the D gene is possibly TRBD1 (6 bases). Specimen: PBMCs, collected at surgery. The source of this sequence is a male donor with early-stage non-small cell lung cancer. The CDR3 region has the DNA TGCGCCAGCAGCCGTACAGGGTTGGGCGAGCAGTACTTC. This encodes CASSRTGLGEQYF.